Here is one TCR beta chain with its context. Its antigen is unknown. No per-base quality is available; no much larger clone lies one base away. The donors were roughly 40 Caucasian individuals from Russia, aged roughly 6 to 100 years, who were systemically healthy. Each donor gave ten milliliters of peripheral blood, collected into EDTA-treated Vacutainer tubes. PBMCs were isolated by Ficoll-Paque density-gradient centrifugation, with at least 6.5 million obtained per sample. Trizol reagent was used to extract total RNA from the PBMCs, yielding at least 5.5 micrograms per sample. For every donor, an aliquot of PBMCs went through flow cytometry to measure the percentages of naive CD45RAhigh/CD27high T cells. The library was produced with 5' RACE. Data came from an Illumina HiSeq 2500. The second PCR ran for roughly 7 to 12 cycles and used a J-beta primer mix along with a sample-barcoded 5' primer. A template-switch 5' adaptor carrying 12 random nucleotides introduced a unique molecular identifier onto each TCR beta cDNA molecule. At least 2.5 million CDR3-containing paired-end reads were obtained from each sample. First-strand cDNA synthesis was performed from all RNA using the Mint cDNA synthesis kit, with priming by a TRBC-specific oligonucleotide. All cDNA was treated with uracil-DNA glycosylase and then went through a first 18-cycle PCR with the universal primers M1SS and BC2_uni_R. The published analysis was carried out like this. Normalization of each sample was performed by random selection of 1 million high-quality reads, each carrying a distinct molecular identifier. Reads sharing molecular identifiers were discarded rather than binned into consensus sequences. MiTCR, set to a Q25 quality threshold and the strictest error-elimination algorithm, was used for CDR3 identification, clonotype clustering and error correction. A nonparametric unseen species model with Euler transformation was used to estimate lower-bound total TCR beta diversity. Clones were called with MiXCR by TCRdb after fastp trimmed the public reads at Q25, and only in-frame beta chains were retained. When rows share a CDR3 protein, they turn into one entry using the most common DNA and genes. The V and J calls come from TCRdb's annotation, not from the publication. The sample contains about 600,000 distinct CDR3 sequences, roughly 48% of them found a single time. About 26% of the sample is taken by the ten largest.

V and J are truncated by 1 base and 1 base respectively, leaving an intervening sequence of 5 bases. Measured from the cysteine to the phenylalanine, the CDR3 is 12 residues long. The sequence is cut down to CDR3 DNA, 36 bases in frame from base 1. Sequences DFQATT (CDR1) and SNEGSKA (CDR2) are obtained from the germline V gene (reference sequence). This sample was taken from a study of blood T cells in healthy people across ages (dated by TCRdb to the mid-2010s). Background on the whole study: In model experiments, roughly one uniquely barcoded TCR beta cDNA molecule per two T cells was captured by template switching. Age-related changes in TCR beta repertoire diversity were measured in the study by deep sequencing normalized with unique cDNA molecular identifiers. Four age groups were formed from the donors: young (average approximately 17 years), middle-aged (just under 40), aged (approximately 60) and long-lived (roughly 81). To avoid experimental bias, donors of different ages were distributed randomly across sequencing lanes. Using the same blood draw, the study looked at two additional independent replicas of 1 million unique cDNA reads for two donors, one aged 18 to 30 and the other aged 80 or older.

Study-level results and caveats: As age increased, observed TCR beta diversity per million T cells dropped in a roughly linear way, and a significant reduction was already evident by age 40. The CMV infection status of donors was not known, potentially confounding age-related changes in expanded clonotypes. Estimates of total diversity based on one million sequenced T cells were regarded as lower bounds and as underestimates. A strong correlation was found between observed TCR beta diversity and the percentage of naive T cells measured by flow cytometry. The long-lived group showed more naive CD4+ T cells, fewer expanded clones and increased TCR diversity than the aged group, suggesting age selection. Because profiling used bulk unsorted PBMCs, naive and antigen-experienced compartments could not be compared conclusively.

The sample consisted of blood. The source is a man of 80 years or more in good health. The chain couples TRBV20-1 to TRBJ2-7; the D gene lacks a confident call. The DNA sequence follows: TGCAGTGCTAGAGCGGATTCCTACGAGCAGTACTTC. Protein translation: CSARADSYEQYF.